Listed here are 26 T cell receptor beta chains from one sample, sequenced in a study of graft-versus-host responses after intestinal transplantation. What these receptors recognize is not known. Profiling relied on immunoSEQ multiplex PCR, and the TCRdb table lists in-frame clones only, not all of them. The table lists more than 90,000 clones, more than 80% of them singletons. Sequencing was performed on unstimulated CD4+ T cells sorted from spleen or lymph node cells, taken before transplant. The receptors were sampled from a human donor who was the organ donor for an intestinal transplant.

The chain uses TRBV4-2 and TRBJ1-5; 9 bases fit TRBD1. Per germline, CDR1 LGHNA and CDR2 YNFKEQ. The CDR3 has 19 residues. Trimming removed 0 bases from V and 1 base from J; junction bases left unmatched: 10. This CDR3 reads CASSQEYRGRGLSNQPQHF. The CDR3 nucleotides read TGTGCCAGCAGCCAAGAATACAGGGGGCGGGGGTTGAGCAATCAGCCCCAGCATTTT.

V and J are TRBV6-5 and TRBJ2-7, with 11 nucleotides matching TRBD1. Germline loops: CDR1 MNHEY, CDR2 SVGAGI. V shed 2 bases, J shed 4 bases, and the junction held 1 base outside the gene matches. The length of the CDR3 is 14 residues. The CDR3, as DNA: TGTGCCAGCAGTTACCGGGACAGGGGGTACGAGCAGTACTTC. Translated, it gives CASSYRDRGYEQYF.

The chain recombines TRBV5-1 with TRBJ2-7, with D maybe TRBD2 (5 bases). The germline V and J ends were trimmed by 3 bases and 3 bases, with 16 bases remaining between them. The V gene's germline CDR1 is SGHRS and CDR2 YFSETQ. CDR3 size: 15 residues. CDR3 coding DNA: TGCGCCAGCAGCTGGGGTTCACTAGTGGGCTACGAGCAGTACTTC. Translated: CASSWGSLVGYEQYF.

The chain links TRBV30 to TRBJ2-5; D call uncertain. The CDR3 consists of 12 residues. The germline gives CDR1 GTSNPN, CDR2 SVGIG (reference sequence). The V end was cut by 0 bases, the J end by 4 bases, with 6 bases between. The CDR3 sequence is CAWSVSGETQYF. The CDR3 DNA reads TGTGCCTGGAGTGTAAGTGGAGAGACCCAGTACTTC.

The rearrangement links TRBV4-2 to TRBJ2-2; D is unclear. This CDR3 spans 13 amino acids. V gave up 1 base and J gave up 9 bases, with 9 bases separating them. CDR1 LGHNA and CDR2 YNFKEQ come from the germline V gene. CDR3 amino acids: CASSQASLRELFF. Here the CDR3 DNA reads TGTGCCAGCAGCCAAGCTTCTCTACGGGAGCTGTTTTTT.

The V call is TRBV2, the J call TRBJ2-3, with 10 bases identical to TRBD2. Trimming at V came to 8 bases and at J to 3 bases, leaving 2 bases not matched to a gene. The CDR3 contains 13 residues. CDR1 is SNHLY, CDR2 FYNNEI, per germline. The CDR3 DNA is TGTGCCAGCGCTAGCGGGAGAACAGATACGCAGTATTTT. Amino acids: CASASGRTDTQYF.

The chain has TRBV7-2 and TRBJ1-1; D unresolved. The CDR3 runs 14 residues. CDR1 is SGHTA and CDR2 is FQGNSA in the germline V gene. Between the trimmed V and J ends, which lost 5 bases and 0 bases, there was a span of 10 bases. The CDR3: CASSTTALNTEAFF. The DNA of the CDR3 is TGTGCCAGCAGCACCACAGCGCTGAACACTGAAGCTTTCTTT.

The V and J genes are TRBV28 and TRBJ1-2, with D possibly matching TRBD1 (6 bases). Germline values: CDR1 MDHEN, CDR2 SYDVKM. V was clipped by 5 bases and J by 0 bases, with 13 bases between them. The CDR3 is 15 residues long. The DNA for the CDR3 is TGTGCCAGCAGTGGGGGGGCAGGAGCTAACTATGGCTACACCTTC. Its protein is CASSGGAGANYGYTF.

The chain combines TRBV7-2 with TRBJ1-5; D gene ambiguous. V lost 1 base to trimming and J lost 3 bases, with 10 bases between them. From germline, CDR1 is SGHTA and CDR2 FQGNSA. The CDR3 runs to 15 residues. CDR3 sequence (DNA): TGTGCCAGCAGCTTAGGTCTGGATCCCAATCAGCCCCAGCATTTT. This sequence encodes CASSLGLDPNQPQHF.

Here the CDR3 reads CASSRINTEAFF. Here the CDR3 DNA reads TGTGCCAGCAGTCGGATAAACACTGAAGCTTTCTTT. J is TRBJ1-1 and V is TRBV7-9, with D unclear. This CDR3 comprises 12 residues. Germline CDR1 reads SEHNR; CDR2 reads FQNEAQ (reference sequence). Trimming shortened V by 6 bases and J by 2 bases, and 7 bases separated the two germline ends.

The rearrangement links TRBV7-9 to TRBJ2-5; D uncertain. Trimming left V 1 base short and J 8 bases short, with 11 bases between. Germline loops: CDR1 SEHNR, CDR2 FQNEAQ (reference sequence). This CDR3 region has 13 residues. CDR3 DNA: TGTGCCAGCAGCTTAGGGATCCATTTTACCCAGTACTTC. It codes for CASSLGIHFTQYF.

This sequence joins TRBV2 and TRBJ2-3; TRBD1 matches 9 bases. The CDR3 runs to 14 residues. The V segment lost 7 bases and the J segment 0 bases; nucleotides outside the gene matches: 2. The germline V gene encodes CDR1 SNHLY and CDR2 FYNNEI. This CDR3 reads CASMGQGSTDTQYF. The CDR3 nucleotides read TGTGCCAGCATGGGACAGGGAAGCACAGATACGCAGTATTTT.

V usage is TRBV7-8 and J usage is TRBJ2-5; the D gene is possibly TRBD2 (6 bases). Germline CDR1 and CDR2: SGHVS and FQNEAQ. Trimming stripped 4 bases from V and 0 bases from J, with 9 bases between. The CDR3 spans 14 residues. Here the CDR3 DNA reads TGTGCCAGCAGCTCCCGGGACTACCAAGAGACCCAGTACTTC. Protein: CASSSRDYQETQYF.

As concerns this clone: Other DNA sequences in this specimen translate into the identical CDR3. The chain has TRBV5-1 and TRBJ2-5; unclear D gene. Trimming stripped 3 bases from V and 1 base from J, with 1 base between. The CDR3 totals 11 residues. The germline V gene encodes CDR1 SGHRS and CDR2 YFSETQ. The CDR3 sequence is CASSSQETQYF. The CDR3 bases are TGCGCCAGCAGCTCCCAAGAGACCCAGTACTTC.

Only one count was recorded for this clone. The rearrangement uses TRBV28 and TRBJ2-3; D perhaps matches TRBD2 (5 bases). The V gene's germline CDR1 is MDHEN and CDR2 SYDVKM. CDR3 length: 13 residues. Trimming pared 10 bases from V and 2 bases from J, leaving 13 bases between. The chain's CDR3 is CATGAAATDTQYF. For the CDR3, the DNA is TGTGCCACCGGAGCGGCAGCCACAGATACGCAGTATTTT.

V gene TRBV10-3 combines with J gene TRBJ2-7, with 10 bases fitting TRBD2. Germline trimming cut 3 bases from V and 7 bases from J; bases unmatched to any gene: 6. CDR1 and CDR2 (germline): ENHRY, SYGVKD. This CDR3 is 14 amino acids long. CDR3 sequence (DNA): TGTGCCATCAGTGAACAACTAGCGGGACGGGAGCAGTACTTC. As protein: CAISEQLAGREQYF.

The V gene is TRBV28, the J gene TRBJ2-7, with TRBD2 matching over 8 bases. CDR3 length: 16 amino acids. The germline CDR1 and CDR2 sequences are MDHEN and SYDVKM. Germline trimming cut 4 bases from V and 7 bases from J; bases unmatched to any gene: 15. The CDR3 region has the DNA TGTGCCAGCAGTTCCGGGGGGGTTCGGGAATTTGGGGAGCAGTACTTC. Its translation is CASSSGGVREFGEQYF.

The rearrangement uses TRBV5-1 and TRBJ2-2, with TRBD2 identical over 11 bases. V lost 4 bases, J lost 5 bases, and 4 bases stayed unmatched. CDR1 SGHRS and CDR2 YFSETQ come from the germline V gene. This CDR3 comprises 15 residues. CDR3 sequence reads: CASSNVAGGTGELFF. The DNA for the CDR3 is TGCGCCAGCAGCAACGTAGCGGGAGGGACCGGGGAGCTGTTTTTT.

The CDR3, as DNA: TGTGCCAGCAGCTTGTTGACAGCCCACAATGAGCAGTTCTTC. Its protein product is CASSLLTAHNEQFF. The chain joins TRBV5-5 to TRBJ2-1, with D maybe TRBD1 (5 bases). Trimming took 1 base from V and 5 from J, leaving 10 bases between them. Germline CDR1 SGHKS, CDR2 YYEKEE (reference sequence). The CDR3 is 14 residues long. The full variable domain, rest sourced from reference TRBV5-5 and TRBJ2-1, is DAGVTQSPTHLIKTRGQQVTLRCSPISGHKSVSWYQQVLGQGPQFIFQYYEKEERGRGNFPDRFSARQFPNYSSELNVNALLLGDSALYLCASSLLTAHNEQFFGPGTRLTVL.

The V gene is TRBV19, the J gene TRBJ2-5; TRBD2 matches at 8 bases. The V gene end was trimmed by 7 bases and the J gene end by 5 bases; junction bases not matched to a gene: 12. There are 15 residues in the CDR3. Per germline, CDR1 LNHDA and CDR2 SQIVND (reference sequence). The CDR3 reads CASTPGGVGWETQYF. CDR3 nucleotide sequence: TGTGCCAGTACCCCGGGAGGGGTGGGGTGGGAGACCCAGTACTTC.

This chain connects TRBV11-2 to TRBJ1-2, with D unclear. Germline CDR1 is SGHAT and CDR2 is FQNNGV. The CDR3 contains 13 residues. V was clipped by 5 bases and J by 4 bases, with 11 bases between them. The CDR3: CASSEGGSYGYTF. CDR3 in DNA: TGTGCCAGCAGCGAGGGCGGTTCCTATGGCTACACCTTC.

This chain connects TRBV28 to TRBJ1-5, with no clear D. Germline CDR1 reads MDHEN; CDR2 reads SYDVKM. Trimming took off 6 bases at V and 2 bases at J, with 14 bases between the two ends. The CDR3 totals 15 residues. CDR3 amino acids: CASSPRTRGNQPQHF. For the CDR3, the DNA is TGTGCCAGCAGCCCCCGGACTCGCGGCAATCAGCCCCAGCATTTT.

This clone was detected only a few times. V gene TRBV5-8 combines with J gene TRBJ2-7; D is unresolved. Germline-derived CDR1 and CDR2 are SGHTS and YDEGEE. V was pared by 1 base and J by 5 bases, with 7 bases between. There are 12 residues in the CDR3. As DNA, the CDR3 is TGTGCCAGCAGCTTGCCCGGTGACGAGCAGTACTTC. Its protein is CASSLPGDEQYF.

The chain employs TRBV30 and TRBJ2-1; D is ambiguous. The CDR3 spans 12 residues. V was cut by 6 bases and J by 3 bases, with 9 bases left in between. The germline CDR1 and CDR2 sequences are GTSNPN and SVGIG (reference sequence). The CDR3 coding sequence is TGTGCCTGTAATCCTTTCTACAATGAGCAGTTCTTC. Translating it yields CACNPFYNEQFF.

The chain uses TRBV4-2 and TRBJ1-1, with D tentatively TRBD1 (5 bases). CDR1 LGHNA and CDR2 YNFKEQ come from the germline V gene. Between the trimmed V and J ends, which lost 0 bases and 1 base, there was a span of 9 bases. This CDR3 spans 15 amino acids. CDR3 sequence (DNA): TGTGCCAGCAGCCAAGAACCGGGGGGGAACACTGAAGCTTTCTTT. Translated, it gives CASSQEPGGNTEAFF.

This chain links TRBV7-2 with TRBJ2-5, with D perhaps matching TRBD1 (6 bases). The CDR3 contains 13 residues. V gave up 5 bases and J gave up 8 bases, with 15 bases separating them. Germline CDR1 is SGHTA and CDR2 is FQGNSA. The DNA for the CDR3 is TGTGCCAGCAGCCCAATCCCAGGGGAAACCCAGTACTTC. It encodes CASSPIPGETQYF.